The 31 T cell receptor beta chains in this list originate from one sample, sequenced in a study of cytomegalovirus exposure and HLA in healthy donors. The PCR used 60 Vbeta and 13 Jbeta primers. The protocol was immunoSEQ multiplex PCR, while the TCRdb copy is restricted to in-frame clones and leaves out a portion. Of 95,000 to 100,000 clones in the sample, roughly 79% are singletons; the top ten hold roughly 2%. Sequenced material: PBMCs. The receptors originated from a man in his forties in good health and CMV-seronegative.

The chain links TRBV5-6 to TRBJ1-3, with D perhaps TRBD1 (5 bases). The length of the CDR3 is 13 residues. V was clipped by 3 bases and J by 7 bases, with 11 bases between them. Germline V gene lookup returns CDR1 SGHDT and CDR2 YYEEEE. The CDR3 bases are TGTGCCAGCAGCTCACAGGTCGGGAACACCATATATTTT. Protein sequence: CASSSQVGNTIYF.

The sample holds a few counts of this clone. The genes are TRBV5-1 and TRBJ2-7; 7 nucleotides agree with TRBD2. The V gene's germline CDR1 is SGHRS and CDR2 YFSETQ. Unmatched junction bases numbered 4, after V lost 0 bases and J lost 7 bases. This CDR3 is built from 13 residues. For the CDR3, the DNA is TGCGCCAGCAGCTTGGCCGGGGGGAGGGAGCAGTACTTC. Translating it yields CASSLAGGREQYF.

J is TRBJ2-3 and V is TRBV11-3; 7 bases line up with TRBD1. The CDR3 sequence is 14 residues long. Germline V gene lookup returns CDR1 SGHNT and CDR2 YENEEA. V dropped 4 bases and J dropped 1; count of bases not matched to a gene: 2. The CDR3 DNA reads TGTGCCAGCAGCTATGGACAGGGCACAGATACGCAGTATTTT. This gives the protein CASSYGQGTDTQYF.

The rearrangement uses TRBV19 and TRBJ1-5, with a weak D call TRBD1 (6 bases). Germline V lookup: CDR1 LNHDA, CDR2 SQIVND (reference sequence). The V end was cut by 5 bases, the J end by 5 bases, with 16 bases between. This CDR3 is built from 15 residues. The CDR3 loop reads CASSEAWAGDQPQHF. The CDR3 DNA follows: TGTGCCAGTAGTGAAGCGTGGGCAGGGGATCAGCCCCAGCATTTT.

This clone has just one count. The V gene is TRBV19, the J gene TRBJ2-1; D remains ambiguous. Trimming shortened V by 4 bases and J by 4 bases, and 11 bases separated the two germline ends. The CDR3 is made up of 14 amino acids. Germline V CDR1 and CDR2: LNHDA, SQIVND (reference sequence). The CDR3: CASSTIVGYNEQFF. In DNA, the CDR3 is TGTGCCAGTAGTACCATAGTTGGTTACAATGAGCAGTTCTTC.

In DNA, the CDR3 is TGTGCCAGCAGCCAAGGCCATCGTAGCGGGGGGGAGCAAGAGACCCAGTACTTC. Translation: CASSQGHRSGGEQETQYF. The chain couples TRBV4-2 to TRBJ2-5; 11 bases match TRBD2. J was trimmed by 2 bases and V by 1 base; bases with no gene match: 9. This CDR3 spans 18 amino acids. CDR1 and CDR2 (germline): LGHNA, YNFKEQ.

With regard to this clone: The germline gene is not matched at one end of the junction; a read error may be the cause. The chain uses TRBV7-9 and TRBJ2-1, with 7 bases that match TRBD1. This CDR3 comprises 13 residues. Germline CDR1 reads SEHNR; CDR2 reads FQNEAQ (reference sequence). The CDR3 DNA is TGTTCCAGCAGGGGGACAGCCTACAATGAGCAGTTCTTC. It encodes CSSRGTAYNEQFF.

This chain joins TRBV4-2 and TRBJ1-3; a possible D gene is TRBD1 (6 bases). With 0 bases removed from V and 2 bases from J, the gap between germline ends came to 11 bases. The CDR3 loop spans 16 amino acids. CDR1 LGHNA and CDR2 YNFKEQ come from the germline V gene. The CDR3 region is CASSQDAGATGNTIYF. In DNA form, the CDR3 reads TGTGCCAGCAGCCAAGATGCGGGGGCTACTGGAAACACCATATATTTT.

V is TRBV28 and J is TRBJ2-6; D unclear. This CDR3 is built from 16 residues. The V and J ends lost 4 bases and 4 bases respectively, with 14 bases between them. Germline V gene data show CDR1 as MDHEN and CDR2 as SYDVKM. CDR3 DNA: TGTGCCAGCAGTTCTCCGCAGGCTACCGGGGCCAACGTCCTGACTTTC. Translated, it gives CASSSPQATGANVLTF.

A word on this clone: Its ends do not fully match the called genes, so a read error is possible. This chain connects TRBV7-9 to TRBJ1-5; TRBD1 matches 7 bases. Per germline, CDR1 SEHNR and CDR2 FQNEAQ (reference sequence). The CDR3 has 14 residues. Here the CDR3 reads CSSSPRQGNQPQHF. The DNA for the CDR3 is TGTTCCAGCAGCCCTAGACAGGGTAATCAGCCCCAGCATTTT. The variable domain in full, completed from reference TRBV7-9 and TRBJ1-5, reads DTGVSQNPRHKITKRGQNVTFRCDPISEHNRLYWYRQTLGQGPEFLTYFQNEAQLEKSRLLSDRFSAERPKGSFSTLEIQRTEQGDSAMYLCSSSPRQGNQPQHFGDGTRLSIL.

This clone was counted between two and nine times. This sequence joins TRBV5-1 and TRBJ1-3; 12 bases line up with TRBD1. The CDR3 is 14 residues long. V lost 5 bases to trimming and J lost 4 bases; unmatched junction nucleotides: 1. Looked up from germline, CDR1 is SGHRS and CDR2 is YFSETQ. The CDR3 spells CASRGQGAGNTIYF. CDR3 sequence (DNA): TGCGCCAGCAGGGGACAGGGGGCCGGAAACACCATATATTTT.

The CDR3 nucleotides are TGTGCCACCAGCAGTTCCGCACGACTAGCGGGACCATTCTCCTACAATGAGCAGTTCTTC. Its translation is CATSSSARLAGPFSYNEQFF. The chain links TRBV15 to TRBJ2-1; TRBD2 aligns across 11 bases. The CDR3 runs to 20 residues. Germline assignment: CDR1 LNHNV and CDR2 YYDKDF (reference sequence). J lost 0 bases, V lost 3 bases, and 13 bases had no gene match.

To note about this clone: A junction boundary mismatches the germline segment, possibly from a read error. V usage is TRBV6-1 and J usage is TRBJ2-2, with 12 positions matching TRBD2. Looked up from germline, CDR1 is MNHNS and CDR2 is SASEGT. The CDR3 spans 18 residues. The CDR3 DNA sequence: TGTGCCAGCACTGAATTACTAGCGGGGGGAAGTGACACCGGGGAGCTGTTTTTT. It specifies CASTELLAGGSDTGELFF.

The chain recombines TRBV7-9 with TRBJ1-4, with 8 bases aligning to TRBD1. This CDR3 has 19 amino acids. Trimming took 3 bases from V and 8 from J; bases not matched to a gene: 20. CDR1 and CDR2 (germline): SEHNR, FQNEAQ (reference sequence). The CDR3 here is CASSFAYRDRTLVGEKLFF. The CDR3 DNA is TGTGCCAGCAGCTTCGCCTACCGGGACAGGACGTTGGTAGGAGAAAAACTGTTTTTT. Using reference TRBV7-9 and TRBJ1-4 for the parts outside the CDR3, the full variable domain is DTGVSQNPRHKITKRGQNVTFRCDPISEHNRLYWYRQTLGQGPEFLTYFQNEAQLEKSRLLSDRFSAERPKGSFSTLEIQRTEQGDSAMYLCASSFAYRDRTLVGEKLFFGSGTQLSVL.

This clone has a handful of counts. The CDR3 reads CAISDLGLAGGSHSYEQYF. The CDR3 DNA sequence: TGTGCCATCAGTGATTTAGGACTAGCGGGGGGGTCCCACTCCTACGAGCAGTACTTC. This rearrangement joins TRBV10-3 to TRBJ2-7, with 15 bases that match TRBD2. CDR3 length equals 19 residues. Germline V lookup: CDR1 ENHRY, CDR2 SYGVKD. The junction had 9 bases not matched to a gene; V was cut back by 3 bases and J by 0 bases.

The genes are TRBV6-1 and TRBJ1-2; maybe TRBD1 (5 bases). Germline V lookup: CDR1 MNHNS, CDR2 SASEGT. V lost 6 bases and J 7 bases, leaving 30 bases between the germline ends. The CDR3 has 18 amino acids. CDR3 nucleotide sequence: TGTGCCAGCAGCGAACCACTCGATTTCTCAGGGAGGTTGGGTGGCTACACCTTC. Its protein is CASSEPLDFSGRLGGYTF.

This clone occurred a few times. The rearrangement joins TRBV6-1 to TRBJ1-4; D is unclear. This CDR3 contains 15 residues. The germline gives CDR1 MNHNS, CDR2 SASEGT. Trimming stripped 7 bases from V and 0 bases from J, with 12 bases between. The DNA for the CDR3 is TGTGCCAGCAATAAAGAGACTCCAACTAATGAAAAACTGTTTTTT. Translated, it gives CASNKETPTNEKLFF.

The chain combines TRBV19 with TRBJ1-1, with TRBD1 as a possible D gene (5 bases). The V end lost 5 bases, the J end lost 1 base, and 14 bases lay between the germline ends. Germline CDR1 is LNHDA and CDR2 is SQIVND (reference sequence). The CDR3 is 15 amino acids. The CDR3 is CASSVGSGSNTEAFF. The CDR3 bases are TGTGCCAGTAGTGTAGGTTCAGGGTCGAACACTGAAGCTTTCTTT.

The chain links TRBV11-2 to TRBJ2-7, with TRBD2 identical over 7 bases. Germline lookup yields CDR1 SGHAT and CDR2 FQNNGV. The V and J ends lost 6 bases and 3 bases, in that order; junction bases with no gene match: 8. This CDR3 comprises 14 residues. CDR3 nucleotide sequence: TGTGCCAGCAGTCACCCGGGGGGTCACTACGAGCAGTACTTC. As protein: CASSHPGGHYEQYF.

The chain couples TRBV4-2 to TRBJ2-1, with 12 bases fitting TRBD2. J gave up 0 bases and V 4 bases, and 4 bases lay outside the gene matches. Per germline, CDR1 LGHNA and CDR2 YNFKEQ. The CDR3 loop spans 17 amino acids. The CDR3 DNA reads TGTGCCAGCAGCCGAAGGACTAGCGGGGACTCCTACAATGAGCAGTTCTTC. It yields the protein CASSRRTSGDSYNEQFF.

This clone was counted only a few times. This rearrangement joins TRBV5-1 to TRBJ2-4, with D maybe TRBD1 (6 bases). The CDR3 loop spans 20 amino acids. Per the germline V gene, CDR1 is SGHRS and CDR2 is YFSETQ. Trimming took off 0 bases at V and 0 bases at J, with 22 bases between the two ends. CDR3 bases: TGCGCCAGCAGCTTGGCGCAGGGGAGTATAGGGTCACTAGCCAAAAACATTCAGTACTTC. Translated: CASSLAQGSIGSLAKNIQYF.

To note about this clone: One end of the junction is discordant with germline, which a read error may explain. The chain has TRBV27 and TRBJ2-7; 7 bases are a match to TRBD2. Germline values: CDR1 MNHEY, CDR2 SMNVEV (reference sequence). The CDR3 loop spans 14 amino acids. CDR3 nucleotides: TGTGCCAGCAGTCCTCCGGACCTGCGGCGGGAGCAGTGCTTC. Its protein product is CASSPPDLRREQCF.

J is TRBJ2-5 and V is TRBV7-9, with 9 positions matching TRBD2. Germline CDR1 reads SEHNR; CDR2 reads FQNEAQ (reference sequence). V dropped 4 bases and J dropped 5; count of bases not matched to a gene: 8. This CDR3 is 15 amino acids long. CDR3 bases: TGTGCCAGCAGCTCTATAGCGGGAGCGGTGGAGACCCAGTACTTC. Residues: CASSSIAGAVETQYF.

This chain joins TRBV18 and TRBJ2-5; 7 nucleotides align to TRBD1. CDR1 is KGHSH and CDR2 is LQKENI in the germline V gene. The trim removed 3 bases at V and 5 bases at J, leaving 3 bases unmatched. The CDR3 loop spans 13 amino acids. The CDR3 is CASSPTGVETQYF. The CDR3 DNA is TGTGCCAGCTCACCTACAGGGGTGGAGACCCAGTACTTC.

The chain has TRBV27 and TRBJ2-5; D is perhaps TRBD2 (5 bases). The DNA matches TRBJ2-7 better at its end, which makes the J call doubtful. The germline V gene has CDR1 MNHEY and CDR2 SMNVEV (reference sequence). This CDR3 contains 14 residues. This CDR3 is CASSPRTASYEQYF. CDR3 sequence (DNA): TGTGCCAGCAGTCCACGGACTGCCTCCTACGAGCAGTACTTC.

V is TRBV9 and J is TRBJ2-4, with D perhaps TRBD1 (5 bases). Germline CDR1 is SGDLS and CDR2 is YYNGEE. The V end was cut by 3 bases, the J end by 4 bases, with 17 bases between. The CDR3 has 16 residues. The CDR3 coding sequence is TGTGCCAGCAGCGCCAGGGTGGCCAGCCAAAAAAACATTCAGTACTTC. Amino acid sequence: CASSARVASQKNIQYF. The variable domain in full, with the rest retrieved from reference TRBV9 and TRBJ2-4, is DSGVTQTPKHLITATGQRVTLRCSPRSGDLSVYWYQQSLDQGLQFLIQYYNGEERAKGNILERFSAQQFPDLHSELNLSSLELGDSALYFCASSARVASQKNIQYFGAGTRLSVL.

The chain recombines TRBV2 with TRBJ2-6; D possibly corresponds to TRBD2 (6 bases). The germline V and J ends were trimmed by 9 bases and 1 base, with 7 bases remaining between them. Germline V gives CDR1 SNHLY, CDR2 FYNNEI. The CDR3 totals 13 residues. In DNA form, the CDR3 reads TGTGCCAGTGGGACTTCTGGGGCCAACGTCCTGACTTTC. Encoded protein: CASGTSGANVLTF.

The chain has TRBV20-1 and TRBJ2-5; no clear D gene. Trimming took off 5 bases at V and 5 bases at J, with 9 bases between the two ends. Germline V gives CDR1 DFQATT, CDR2 SNEGSKA (reference sequence). This CDR3 region has 11 residues. CDR3 in amino acids: CSALSSETQYF. The CDR3 nucleotides are TGCAGTGCTCTTAGTAGCGAGACCCAGTACTTC.

The rearrangement uses TRBV4-3 and TRBJ2-3; possibly TRBD2 for D (5 bases). CDR3 size: 14 residues. Looked up from germline, CDR1 is LGHNA and CDR2 is YSLEER. V lost 1 base and J 5 bases, leaving 10 bases between the germline ends. This CDR3 is CASSQVREEDTQYF. The CDR3, as DNA: TGCGCCAGCAGCCAAGTCCGGGAAGAAGATACGCAGTATTTT.

The chain employs TRBV18 and TRBJ1-2; a possible D gene is TRBD1 (6 bases). Deletions cut 8 bases from V and 0 bases from J, with 13 bases between. This CDR3 is 14 amino acids long. Germline V lookup: CDR1 KGHSH, CDR2 LQKENI. In DNA, the CDR3 is TGTGCCAGCACGCCTGACAGGACTAACTATGGCTACACCTTC. It codes for CASTPDRTNYGYTF.

The rearrangement uses TRBV7-9 and TRBJ1-4; TRBD1 might be the D (6 bases). With 6 bases removed from V and 0 bases from J, the gap between germline ends came to 14 bases. Germline lookup yields CDR1 SEHNR and CDR2 FQNEAQ (reference sequence). The CDR3 runs to 16 residues. CDR3 protein: CASRRTGYPTNEKLFF. The CDR3 DNA reads TGTGCCAGCAGGCGAACAGGGTATCCAACTAATGAAAAACTGTTTTTT. Filled out from reference TRBV7-9 and TRBJ1-4, the complete variable domain reads DTGVSQNPRHKITKRGQNVTFRCDPISEHNRLYWYRQTLGQGPEFLTYFQNEAQLEKSRLLSDRFSAERPKGSFSTLEIQRTEQGDSAMYLCASRRTGYPTNEKLFFGSGTQLSVL.